The 22 T cell receptor beta chains below come from one sample, sequenced in a study of beta chain features in type 1 diabetes. No antigen has been assigned to these receptors. General study results and limits: A moderate, significant TCRB CDR3 shortening appeared in type 1 diabetes across four CD4+ subsets.

Investigators reverse transcribed all isolated RNA, so they sequenced expressed TCRB transcripts. Sequencing used immunoSEQ multiplex PCR; TCRdb keeps in-frame clones, though not all of them. This sample has under 300,000 clones, with approximately 15% found just once. Sequenced sample: naive CD4+ T cells from blood. Receptors were obtained from a man younger than 45 with type 1 diabetes.

The chain carries TRBV7-8 and TRBJ2-7; weak D call: TRBD1 (6 bases). The V gene lost 1 base and the J gene lost 13 bases, with 14 bases spanning the gap. Germline lookup yields CDR1 SGHVS and CDR2 FQNEAQ. This CDR3 has 12 amino acids. The CDR3 DNA is TGTGCCAGCAGCTTAGATCTCGGCAGGGGATACTTC. It encodes CASSLDLGRGYF. Supplemented by reference TRBV7-8 and TRBJ2-7, the full variable domain reads GAGVSQSPRYKVAKRGQDVALRCDPISGHVSLFWYQQALGQGPEFLTYFQNEAQLDKSGLPSDRFFAERPEGSVSTLKIQRTQQEDSAVYLCASSLDLGRGYFGPGTRLTVT.

The gene calls are TRBV5-1 and TRBJ1-4; 8 bases match TRBD1. Germline CDR1 reads SGHRS; CDR2 reads YFSETQ. The CDR3 runs to 17 residues. The V segment lost 4 bases and the J segment 0 bases; nucleotides outside the gene matches: 8. Here the CDR3 reads CASSTTGARTTNEKLFF. The CDR3 DNA follows: TGCGCCAGCAGCACGACAGGGGCCAGAACAACTAATGAAAAACTGTTTTTT.

V and J are TRBV7-9 and TRBJ1-2, with 8 positions matching TRBD1. Germline lookup yields CDR1 SEHNR and CDR2 FQNEAQ (reference sequence). Trimming cost V 4 bases and J 6 bases; bases outside gene matches: 7. CDR3 size: 14 residues. The DNA for the CDR3 is TGTGCCAGCAGCTCAGGGGGCGCTTTGGATGGCTACACCTTC. Translation: CASSSGGALDGYTF.

V is TRBV7-2 and J is TRBJ1-1; D gene ambiguous. Per germline, CDR1 SGHTA and CDR2 FQGNSA. This CDR3 is 11 amino acids long. Between the trimmed V and J ends, which lost 3 bases and 3 bases, there was a span of 2 bases. CDR3 amino acids: CASSFYTEAFF. The CDR3 coding sequence is TGTGCCAGCAGCTTCTACACTGAAGCTTTCTTT.

The chain carries TRBV25-1 and TRBJ2-1; TRBD2 agrees at 14 bases. J was trimmed by 9 bases and V by 4 bases; bases with no gene match: 8. From germline, CDR1 is MGHDK and CDR2 SYGVNS. This CDR3 is built from 16 residues. As DNA, the CDR3 is TGTGCCAGCAGTGGGGGGGGACTAGCGGGAGTAGTTGAGCAGTTCTTC. Translating gives CASSGGGLAGVVEQFF.

V and J are TRBV18 and TRBJ2-4, with TRBD2 identical over 9 bases. The ends lost 3 bases at V and 1 base at J; junction bases unmatched: 7. Looked up from germline, CDR1 is KGHSH and CDR2 is LQKENI. The CDR3 totals 17 residues. In DNA form, the CDR3 reads TGTGCCAGCTCACCCCTGACTAGCGGATCGGCCAAAAACATTCAGTACTTC. Protein sequence: CASSPLTSGSAKNIQYF.

The V and J genes are TRBV4-1 and TRBJ1-2; weak D call: TRBD1 (6 bases). The CDR3 has 15 amino acids. Germline loops: CDR1 MGHRA, CDR2 YSYEKL. Trimming stripped 1 base from V and 3 bases from J, with 12 bases between. Here the CDR3 reads CASSQAQGPYYGYTF. The DNA of the CDR3 is TGCGCCAGCAGCCAAGCCCAGGGGCCCTACTATGGCTACACCTTC.

The table lists this clone with a few counts. As DNA, the CDR3 is TGTGCCAGTAGTATAGCGGGGGACCGGCCCCAGCATTTT. As protein: CASSIAGDRPQHF. The chain is built from TRBV19 and TRBJ1-5; tentatively, D is TRBD1 (5 bases). Germline-derived CDR1 and CDR2 are LNHDA and SQIVND (reference sequence). The CDR3 length is 13 residues. Trimming stripped 1 base from V and 9 bases from J, with 10 bases between.

The V call is TRBV4-1, the J call TRBJ2-7, with 12 bases that match TRBD2. The germline V gene has CDR1 MGHRA and CDR2 YSYEKL. The trim removed 1 base at V and 3 bases at J, leaving 10 bases unmatched. This CDR3 is built from 18 residues. CDR3 in amino acids: CASSQALAGGNLGYEQYF. The CDR3 DNA reads TGCGCCAGCAGCCAAGCGCTAGCGGGGGGGAATCTGGGCTACGAGCAGTACTTC.

The rearrangement uses TRBV5-1 and TRBJ2-7; 8 bases agree with TRBD2. J lost 7 bases, V lost 4 bases, and 7 bases had no gene match. The germline CDR1 and CDR2 sequences are SGHRS and YFSETQ. The CDR3 has 13 residues. The chain's CDR3 is CASSVPGTSEQYF. The CDR3 coding sequence is TGCGCCAGCAGCGTCCCCGGGACTAGTGAGCAGTACTTC.

This clone showed up just a few times. The CDR3 loop reads CASSEAQLARETQYF. CDR3 nucleotides: TGTGCCAGCAGTGAAGCGCAGCTGGCTAGGGAGACCCAGTACTTC. The chain joins TRBV6-1 to TRBJ2-5; no clear D gene. Looked up from germline, CDR1 is MNHNS and CDR2 is SASEGT. The length of the CDR3 is 15 residues. Trimming removed 0 bases from V and 5 bases from J, with 13 bases in between.

A few counts support this clone. The chain combines TRBV18 with TRBJ2-1, with 12 nucleotides matching TRBD2. The CDR3 extends over 15 amino acids. Germline V gene data show CDR1 as KGHSH and CDR2 as LQKENI. V was clipped by 3 bases and J by 10 bases; unmatched bases: 7. The CDR3 here is CASSPRLAGVEEQFF. In DNA form, the CDR3 reads TGTGCCAGCTCACCGCGACTAGCGGGAGTTGAGGAGCAGTTCTTC. Full variable domain (missing parts from reference TRBV18 and TRBJ2-1): NAGVMQNPRHLVRRRGQEARLRCSPMKGHSHVYWYRQLPEEGLKFMVYLQKENIIDESGMPKERFSAEFPKEGPSILRIQQVVRGDSAAYFCASSPRLAGVEEQFFGPGTRLTVL.

The chain is built from TRBV30 and TRBJ1-1; tentative D call: TRBD1 (5 bases). This CDR3 region has 13 residues. Trimming took 4 bases from V and 1 from J, leaving 10 bases between them. The germline V gene has CDR1 GTSNPN and CDR2 SVGIG (reference sequence). CDR3 protein: CAWKSGANTEAFF. The CDR3 DNA reads as TGTGCCTGGAAGTCTGGGGCGAACACTGAAGCTTTCTTT.

A word on this clone: Other DNA sequences in the sample encode the same CDR3. V and J are TRBV18 and TRBJ1-1; D gene unclear. Germline V lookup: CDR1 KGHSH, CDR2 LQKENI. CDR3 length: 13 amino acids. V gave up 2 bases and J gave up 1 base, with 5 bases separating them. CDR3 in amino acids: CASSPGRNTEAFF. The CDR3 DNA follows: TGTGCCAGCTCACCAGGGCGGAACACTGAAGCTTTCTTT.

The chain combines TRBV18 with TRBJ1-1; 7 nucleotides line up with TRBD1. V was clipped by 4 bases and J by 3 bases; unmatched bases: 2. The CDR3 length is 13 residues. CDR1 KGHSH and CDR2 LQKENI come from the germline V gene. CDR3 loop: CASSQGADTEAFF. The CDR3 DNA reads as TGTGCCAGCTCACAGGGGGCGGACACTGAAGCTTTCTTT.

About this clone itself: Distinct nucleotide sequences in the sample also encode this CDR3. The chain recombines TRBV5-1 with TRBJ2-1; possibly TRBD1 for D (7 bases). The length of the CDR3 is 15 residues. Germline CDR1 is SGHRS and CDR2 is YFSETQ. V lost 4 bases and J 0 bases, leaving 11 bases between the germline ends. Here the CDR3 reads CASSAGQSSYNEQFF. The CDR3 DNA reads as TGCGCCAGCAGCGCGGGACAGAGCTCCTACAATGAGCAGTTCTTC.

For this clone: Different DNA sequences within this sample yield the same CDR3. This chain links TRBV19 with TRBJ1-2; TRBD1 aligns across 7 bases. The germline V gene has CDR1 LNHDA and CDR2 SQIVND (reference sequence). The V gene end was trimmed by 5 bases and the J gene end by 5 bases; junction bases not matched to a gene: 5. The CDR3 totals 13 residues. The CDR3 loop is CASSPGQDYGYTF. The CDR3 DNA follows: TGTGCCAGTAGTCCCGGACAGGATTATGGCTACACCTTC.

CDR3 in DNA: TGTGCCAGCAGCCAGGACAGCCAAGAGACCCAGTACTTC. Amino acids: CASSQDSQETQYF. This chain links TRBV11-2 with TRBJ2-5, with D possibly TRBD1 on 6 matching bases. Trimming took 5 bases from V and 1 from J, leaving 8 bases between them. Germline V gene lookup returns CDR1 SGHAT and CDR2 FQNNGV. The CDR3 is made up of 13 amino acids.

This chain uses TRBV5-1 with TRBJ2-2; TRBD1 might be the D (6 bases). Per germline, CDR1 SGHRS and CDR2 YFSETQ. The CDR3 totals 15 residues. V lost 0 bases and J lost 5, with 11 bases in between. Written as DNA, the CDR3 is TGCGCCAGCAGCTTGGACAGGGCAGAAACCGGGGAGCTGTTTTTT. Translation gives CASSLDRAETGELFF. Looking up the rest from reference TRBV5-1 and TRBJ2-2 gives the full variable domain: KAGVTQTPRYLIKTRGQQVTLSCSPISGHRSVSWYQQTPGQGLQFLFEYFSETQRNKGNFPGRFSGRQFSNSRSEMNVSTLELGDSALYLCASSLDRAETGELFFGEGSRLTVL.

This clone was detected only a few times. The J gene is TRBJ2-7, the V gene TRBV11-2; tentatively, D is TRBD2 (6 bases). V was trimmed by 5 bases and J by 6 bases, leaving 17 bases between them. Germline V gene lookup returns CDR1 SGHAT and CDR2 FQNNGV. The CDR3 sequence is 14 residues long. The CDR3 region is CASSQITRTTEQYF. CDR3 bases: TGTGCCAGCAGCCAAATAACCCGGACTACCGAGCAGTACTTC. Full variable domain (remainder filled in from reference TRBV11-2 and TRBJ2-7): EAGVAQSPRYKIIEKRQSVAFWCNPISGHATLYWYQQILGQGPKLLIQFQNNGVVDDSQLPKDRFSAERLKGVDSTLKIQPAKLEDSAVYLCASSQITRTTEQYFGPGTRLTVT.

The chain uses TRBV6-5 and TRBJ2-1; the D is unclear. V lost 8 bases to trimming and J lost 9 bases, with 11 bases between them. This CDR3 has 11 residues. CDR1 MNHEY and CDR2 SVGAGI come from the germline V gene. CDR3 residues: CASRGAFEQFF. The CDR3 nucleotides read TGTGCCAGCCGCGGAGCGTTTGAGCAGTTCTTC.

This sequence joins TRBV5-1 and TRBJ1-1, with D tentatively TRBD1 (6 bases). V was pared by 4 bases and J by 1 base, with 17 bases between. This CDR3 comprises 16 residues. Germline lookup yields CDR1 SGHRS and CDR2 YFSETQ. The CDR3 protein is CASSTRPAGANTEAFF. In DNA form, the CDR3 reads TGCGCCAGCAGCACCCGACCCGCGGGGGCGAACACTGAAGCTTTCTTT. The complete variable domain, with remaining parts taken from reference TRBV5-1 and TRBJ1-1, reads KAGVTQTPRYLIKTRGQQVTLSCSPISGHRSVSWYQQTPGQGLQFLFEYFSETQRNKGNFPGRFSGRQFSNSRSEMNVSTLELGDSALYLCASSTRPAGANTEAFFGQGTRLTVV.